This paragraph reports one TCR beta chain. This sample is part of a study of technical replicates of blood from a few donors. The data were produced by immunoSEQ multiplex PCR, yet TCRdb's version contains in-frame clones alone and is incomplete. This sample has around 80,000 clones, with around 90% found just once. V gave up 1 base and J gave up 6 bases, with 9 bases separating them. CDR1 and CDR2 (germline): SEHNR, FQNEAQ (reference sequence). The CDR3 is 13 residues long. Specimen: T cells isolated from PBMCs. This chain links TRBV7-9 with TRBJ1-2; D is undetermined. The TCR comes from a human donor in good health. This CDR3 reads CASSLGQDDGYTF. The CDR3 DNA is TGTGCCAGCAGCTTAGGCCAGGATGATGGCTACACCTTC.